This T cell receptor (beta chain) was sequenced in a study of blood T cell repertoires in COVID-19. Clinical history as reported by participants underpinned cohort assignment. Cohort 3 recovery required two negative PCRs, clearance, or symptom resolution. Per the germline V gene, CDR1 is LNHDA and CDR2 is SQIVND (reference sequence). Losses at the gene ends were 4 bases for V and 4 bases for J; bases not matched to a gene: 13. The CDR3 runs to 18 residues. As handled by the study authors: Estimation of nucleated cell counts relied on the amplification of reference gene primers. The protocol was immunoSEQ multiplex PCR, while the TCRdb copy is restricted to in-frame clones and leaves out a portion. V, J and clone size derive from that table, while D and trimming were established from the DNA sequence. The data hold some 300,000 clones, with just under 90% observed a single time.

The gene calls are TRBV19 and TRBJ2-1; 10 positions match TRBD2. The source is a woman aged 25 to 39 who had recovered from COVID-19. Sample: PBMCs or T cells enriched from blood (not recorded which). The CDR3 region has the DNA TGTGCCAGTAGTACTGGGACTAGCGCGGTGACTCTTTACAATGAGCAGTTCTTC. Amino acid sequence: CASSTGTSAVTLYNEQFF.